What follows are 9 T cell receptor beta chains derived from one specimen sequenced in a study of multiple sclerosis patients with progressive multifocal leukoencephalopathy. TCRdb's copy holds only in-frame clones and misses some; the assay was immunoSEQ multiplex PCR. The data hold around 28,000 clones, with around 90% observed a single time. The time point here: before natalizumab initiation. Specimen: PBMCs. The receptors originated from a human donor with multiple sclerosis.

The chain carries TRBV6-1 and TRBJ2-4; D tentatively fits TRBD1 or TRBD2 (5 bases each). This CDR3 has 14 residues. In germline, CDR1 is MNHNS, CDR2 SASEGT. Deletions cut 8 bases from V and 10 bases from J, with 21 bases between. The CDR3 bases are TGTGCCAGCGCCCAACTTGGGGGTGAGAGGATTCAGTACTTC. Translated, it gives CASAQLGGERIQYF.

This chain uses TRBV19 with TRBJ2-3; D unclear. Trimming removed 7 bases from V and 1 base from J, with 15 bases in between. Germline-derived CDR1 and CDR2 are LNHDA and SQIVND (reference sequence). The CDR3 consists of 15 residues. In DNA, the CDR3 is TGTGCCAGTACGGTGGCAGGTTACGGCACAGATACGCAGTATTTT. Residues: CASTVAGYGTDTQYF.

The chain combines TRBV7-8 with TRBJ1-6; D gene ambiguous. The germline gives CDR1 SGHVS, CDR2 FQNEAQ. V was trimmed by 5 bases and J by 6 bases, leaving 11 bases between them. CDR3 length equals 14 residues. The CDR3 region is CASSREWGNSPLHF. Written as DNA, the CDR3 is TGTGCCAGCAGCCGGGAGTGGGGTAATTCACCCCTCCACTTT.

The rearrangement joins TRBV6-1 to TRBJ2-7; TRBD1 matches 8 bases. With V trimmed by 2 bases and J by 5 bases, 8 bases remained unmatched. The length of the CDR3 is 15 residues. Looked up from germline, CDR1 is MNHNS and CDR2 is SASEGT. CDR3 amino acids: CASSEQEDRADEQYF. CDR3 nucleotides: TGTGCCAGCAGTGAACAAGAGGACAGGGCCGACGAGCAGTACTTC.

The chain has TRBV7-9 and TRBJ2-7, with D perhaps TRBD1 or TRBD2 (5 bases each). The germline V gene has CDR1 SEHNR and CDR2 FQNEAQ (reference sequence). The ends were cut back, 4 bases at V and 1 base at J, with 11 bases in the middle. CDR3 length equals 14 residues. The CDR3 reads CASSYTGPSYEQYF. The CDR3 bases are TGTGCCAGCAGCTACACGGGACCTTCCTACGAGCAGTACTTC.

The chain recombines TRBV7-9 with TRBJ2-2; D is tentatively TRBD1 or TRBD2 (5 bases each). Germline V CDR1 and CDR2: SEHNR, FQNEAQ (reference sequence). V was cut by 4 bases and J by 7 bases, with 19 bases left in between. The CDR3 has 16 residues. This CDR3 reads CASSSRDLPDDGELFF. The CDR3 region has the DNA TGTGCCAGCAGCTCCCGGGACCTCCCCGACGACGGGGAGCTGTTTTTT.

The chain uses TRBV5-5 and TRBJ2-7; 8 bases are shared with TRBD1. The CDR3 is made up of 14 amino acids. Per germline, CDR1 SGHKS and CDR2 YYEKEE (reference sequence). V was clipped by 4 bases and J by 3 bases; unmatched bases: 6. CDR3 protein: CASSLGQGLYEQYF. The CDR3 DNA reads TGTGCCAGCAGCCTTGGACAGGGTCTCTACGAGCAGTACTTC. The complete variable domain, with remaining parts taken from reference TRBV5-5 and TRBJ2-7, reads DAGVTQSPTHLIKTRGQQVTLRCSPISGHKSVSWYQQVLGQGPQFIFQYYEKEERGRGNFPDRFSARQFPNYSSELNVNALLLGDSALYLCASSLGQGLYEQYFGPGTRLTVT.

The V and J genes are TRBV7-9 and TRBJ1-4; D perhaps matches TRBD1 (5 bases). This CDR3 is built from 17 residues. Germline V gene data show CDR1 as SEHNR and CDR2 as FQNEAQ (reference sequence). Trimming removed 10 bases from V and 0 bases from J, with 21 bases in between. The CDR3 DNA reads TGTGCCACCGCGGATGTGGGACGGGGACCAACTAATGAAAAACTGTTTTTT. This sequence encodes CATADVGRGPTNEKLFF.

The V and J genes are TRBV6-1 and TRBJ1-1; no firm D call. CDR3 length: 13 amino acids. Trimming pared 3 bases from V and 5 bases from J, leaving 10 bases between. The germline gives CDR1 MNHNS, CDR2 SASEGT. CDR3 residues: CASSDLGMTEAFF. CDR3 sequence (DNA): TGTGCCAGCAGTGACCTTGGGATGACTGAAGCTTTCTTT.